One and the same sample provided the 30 T cell receptor beta chains below, sequenced in a study of T-cell memory formation after mild COVID-19. One entry per CDR3 protein results from TCRdb running MiXCR on the 5' RACE reads. The data contain 180,000 or so distinct CDR3 sequences, roughly 12% of them seen just once; the ten biggest clones take up 3.5% to 4%. The material sequenced was PBMCs or a T cell subset sorted from them (not recorded which). The source is a man in his late teens or twenties who had mild COVID-19 (a few samples of this study predate the infection). Cell type and time point are not known.

There are many counts of this clonotype. The genes are TRBV14 and TRBJ2-2; no clear D. The CDR3 extends over 13 amino acids. The V end was cut by 0 bases, the J end by 7 bases, with 6 bases between. Germline loops: CDR1 SGHDN, CDR2 FVKESK. In DNA form, the CDR3 reads TGTGCCAGCAGCCAAGATATCAACGGGGAGCTGTTTTTT. Protein sequence: CASSQDINGELFF.

This clonotype was observed a handful of times. The chain couples TRBV7-2 to TRBJ2-5; TRBD1 might be the D (7 bases). Trimming left V 8 bases short and J 4 bases short, with 17 bases between. The CDR3 has 14 residues. The germline V gene has CDR1 SGHTA and CDR2 FQGNSA. CDR3 sequence reads: CASGWAGGRETQYF. For the CDR3, the DNA is TGTGCCAGCGGTTGGGCAGGGGGGCGAGAGACCCAGTACTTC.

This rearrangement joins TRBV7-2 to TRBJ1-1, with D uncertain. Trimming pared 1 base from V and 7 bases from J, leaving 10 bases between. This CDR3 is built from 13 residues. CDR1 is SGHTA, CDR2 FQGNSA, per germline. CDR3 region: CASSLVGRSEAFF. The DNA of the CDR3 is TGTGCCAGCAGCTTAGTCGGGCGTAGTGAAGCTTTCTTT.

This clonotype was observed a few times. The rearrangement uses TRBV6-1 and TRBJ2-3; D unclear. The ends were cut back, 1 base at V and 0 bases at J, with 8 bases in the middle. Germline V gene sequence: CDR1 MNHNS, CDR2 SASEGT. This CDR3 has 15 residues. This chain's CDR3 is CASSEGQASTDTQYF. CDR3 sequence (DNA): TGTGCCAGCAGTGAAGGCCAGGCGAGCACAGATACGCAGTATTTT.

In this sample, this clonotype turned up many times. This rearrangement joins TRBV11-2 to TRBJ2-5; possibly TRBD1 for D (6 bases). Germline V gene lookup returns CDR1 SGHAT and CDR2 FQNNGV. The CDR3 consists of 13 residues. The V and J ends lost 4 bases and 6 bases respectively, with 12 bases between them. In DNA, the CDR3 is TGTGCCAGCAGCTACCAACAGGGACAGACCCAGTACTTC. It codes for CASSYQQGQTQYF.

This clonotype has at least ten counts. J is TRBJ1-6 and V is TRBV20-1; unclear D gene. Germline values: CDR1 DFQATT, CDR2 SNEGSKA (reference sequence). This CDR3 is 12 amino acids long. V dropped 3 bases and J dropped 9 bases, with 9 bases sitting between them. The CDR3 sequence: CSASVAGSPLHF. The CDR3 coding sequence is TGCAGTGCTAGTGTGGCGGGTTCACCCCTCCACTTT.

This clonotype has only a few counts. The V call is TRBV30, the J call TRBJ1-2; the D is unclear. The CDR3 length is 11 residues. The germline V gene has CDR1 GTSNPN and CDR2 SVGIG (reference sequence). The germline V and J ends were trimmed by 0 bases and 4 bases, with 3 bases remaining between them. Here the CDR3 reads CAWSVSYGYTF. The CDR3 DNA reads TGTGCCTGGAGTGTCTCCTATGGCTACACCTTC.

This clonotype showed up many times. The V call is TRBV10-3, the J call TRBJ1-6; D is uncertain. Germline V gene data show CDR1 as ENHRY and CDR2 as SYGVKD. With 2 bases removed from V and 6 bases from J, the gap between germline ends came to 2 bases. CDR3 length equals 12 residues. CDR3 protein: CAISEGNSPLHF. The CDR3 DNA reads as TGTGCCATCAGTGAGGGTAATTCACCCCTCCACTTT.

This clonotype showed up just a few times. V is TRBV7-2 and J is TRBJ2-7, with 8 positions matching TRBD1. Germline V gene lookup returns CDR1 SGHTA and CDR2 FQGNSA. The CDR3 covers 15 residues. Germline trimming cut 4 bases from V and 0 bases from J; bases unmatched to any gene: 5. The CDR3 loop is CASSWTGPGSYEQYF. CDR3 coding DNA: TGTGCCAGCAGCTGGACAGGGCCCGGCTCCTACGAGCAGTACTTC.

This clonotype was seen only a few times. This chain connects TRBV27 to TRBJ1-6, with D possibly being TRBD1 (5 bases). The CDR3 totals 12 residues. Germline V lookup: CDR1 MNHEY, CDR2 SMNVEV (reference sequence). Trimming removed 6 bases from V and 11 bases from J, with 11 bases in between. The CDR3 DNA sequence: TGTGCCAGCAGCGAGCGGGGGACACCCCTCCACTTT. Protein sequence: CASSERGTPLHF.

The rearrangement uses TRBV7-6 and TRBJ2-5; maybe TRBD1 (5 bases). V was clipped by 5 bases and J by 2 bases, with 9 bases between them. This CDR3 spans 13 amino acids. Germline values: CDR1 SGHVS, CDR2 FNYEAQ. Here the CDR3 reads CASSGYRQETQYF. CDR3 DNA: TGTGCCAGCAGCGGTTACAGGCAAGAGACCCAGTACTTC.

This clonotype was detected once. The chain recombines TRBV11-2 with TRBJ2-3; 7 bases are a match to TRBD2. The CDR3 is made up of 14 amino acids. CDR1 and CDR2 from the germline V gene are SGHAT and FQNNGV. Trimming cost V 10 bases and J 2 bases; bases outside gene matches: 9. CDR3 amino acids: CATVPAGVTDTQYF. In DNA form, the CDR3 reads TGTGCCACCGTACCCGCGGGGGTCACAGATACGCAGTATTTT.

The genes are TRBV27 and TRBJ2-4; TRBD1 agrees at 11 bases. The length of the CDR3 is 17 residues. Germline V gives CDR1 MNHEY, CDR2 SMNVEV (reference sequence). J gave up 1 base and V 5 bases, and 7 bases lay outside the gene matches. DNA for the CDR3: TGTGCCAGCAGTAGAGGGACAGGGGGTTGGGCCAAAAACATTCAGTACTTC. It specifies CASSRGTGGWAKNIQYF.

The rearrangement uses TRBV6-5 and TRBJ2-3; the D is unclear. Germline V gene sequence: CDR1 MNHEY, CDR2 SVGAGI. Trimming cost V 2 bases and J 6 bases, with 12 bases left between them. This CDR3 has 14 residues. The CDR3 loop is CASSYRGVGDTQYF. CDR3 DNA sequence: TGTGCCAGCAGTTACAGAGGAGTCGGGGATACGCAGTATTTT.

This clonotype was detected a few times. The rearrangement uses TRBV6-6 and TRBJ2-5; 11 nucleotides match TRBD2. This CDR3 is 15 amino acids long. Germline loops: CDR1 MNHNY, CDR2 SVGAGI (reference sequence). After removal of 5 bases from V and 5 bases from J, the junction contained 7 bases not matched to a gene. The CDR3 loop is CASSQGTSGPETQYF. CDR3 nucleotide sequence: TGTGCCAGCAGTCAAGGGACTAGCGGTCCCGAGACCCAGTACTTC.

There are a few counts of this clonotype. This chain joins TRBV29-1 and TRBJ1-1; the D gene is possibly TRBD1 (6 bases). The germline V gene encodes CDR1 SQVTM and CDR2 ANQGSEA. Trimming took 6 bases from V and 1 from J, leaving 12 bases between them. This CDR3 is 13 amino acids long. Here the CDR3 DNA reads TGCAGCGTCCGACAGGTCGGGAACACTGAAGCTTTCTTT. Protein sequence: CSVRQVGNTEAFF.

This clonotype was seen repeatedly, ten times or more. The junction does not match germline at one end; this may be a read error. This rearrangement joins TRBV7-8 to TRBJ2-4; D is perhaps TRBD2 (7 bases). This CDR3 is 19 amino acids long. In germline, CDR1 is SGHVS, CDR2 FQNEAQ. The CDR3 sequence: CASNLGTRREALIGNIQYF. The CDR3 DNA reads TGTGCCAGCAACTTAGGGACACGACGGGAGGCTTTGATCGGGAACATTCAGTACTTC.

This clonotype was recorded many times. This chain joins TRBV7-6 and TRBJ2-3; TRBD1 agrees at 8 bases. Germline trimming cut 6 bases from V and 1 base from J; bases unmatched to any gene: 9. The CDR3 spans 16 residues. The germline V gene encodes CDR1 SGHVS and CDR2 FNYEAQ. The CDR3 DNA sequence: TGTGCCAGCAGGTCGCAGGGGGCGCAAGGCACAGATACGCAGTATTTT. As protein: CASRSQGAQGTDTQYF.

The gene calls are TRBV5-6 and TRBJ2-1; unclear D gene. CDR1 is SGHDT and CDR2 is YYEEEE in the germline V gene. The germline V and J ends were trimmed by 0 bases and 0 bases, with 7 bases remaining between them. CDR3 length equals 15 residues. CDR3 amino acids: CASSLVRSSYNEQFF. The CDR3 DNA sequence: TGTGCCAGCAGCTTGGTTAGGAGCTCCTACAATGAGCAGTTCTTC. The complete variable domain, with remaining parts taken from reference TRBV5-6 and TRBJ2-1, reads DAGVTQSPTHLIKTRGQQVTLRCSPKSGHDTVSWYQQALGQGPQFIFQYYEEEERQRGNFPDRFSGHQFPNYSSELNVNALLLGDSALYLCASSLVRSSYNEQFFGPGTRLTVL.

This chain connects TRBV4-3 to TRBJ1-6, with D possibly being TRBD1 (5 bases). V lost 6 bases and J 6 bases, leaving 15 bases between the germline ends. The CDR3 totals 15 residues. CDR1 and CDR2 from the germline V gene are LGHNA and YSLEER. This CDR3 reads CASSSIPGPNSPLHF. CDR3 nucleotide sequence: TGCGCCAGCAGTTCAATCCCGGGGCCTAATTCACCCCTCCACTTT.

This clonotype was picked up a small number of times. This rearrangement joins TRBV20-1 to TRBJ1-1, with a weak D call TRBD1 (5 bases). The CDR3 has 14 amino acids. In germline, CDR1 is DFQATT, CDR2 SNEGSKA (reference sequence). V lost 0 bases, J lost 4 bases, and 12 bases lay in between. The CDR3 here is CSARERGLGTEAFF. The CDR3 DNA follows: TGCAGTGCTAGAGAAAGGGGTCTTGGCACTGAAGCTTTCTTT.

In its sample, this clonotype was seen a few times. The chain carries TRBV10-3 and TRBJ2-5; 9 bases agree with TRBD2. Losses at the gene ends were 9 bases for V and 4 bases for J; bases not matched to a gene: 3. Germline V gives CDR1 ENHRY, CDR2 SYGVKD. The CDR3 covers 12 residues. The CDR3 spells CAIGTSLETQYF. CDR3 DNA: TGTGCCATAGGGACTAGCTTAGAGACCCAGTACTTC.

The chain carries TRBV12-3 or TRBV12-4 and TRBJ1-1; tentative D call: TRBD1 (5 bases). The CDR3 runs 12 residues. Between the trimmed V and J ends, which lost 8 bases and 5 bases, there was a span of 12 bases. The CDR3 sequence is CASCGGGTEAFF. For the CDR3, the DNA is TGTGCCAGCTGTGGGGGGGGGACTGAAGCTTTCTTT.

J is TRBJ2-7 and V is TRBV3-2; the D call TRBD1 from the table was never checked on the DNA. TRBV3-2 is flagged as a pseudogene. The CDR3 sequence is 16 residues long. The CDR3 nucleotides read TGTGCCAGCAGCCCCCCTGGCCCGGGACTGGTCTACGAGCAGTACTTC. It codes for CASSPPGPGLVYEQYF.

The V gene is TRBV27, the J gene TRBJ2-7; either TRBD1 or TRBD2 may fit D (6 bases each). Germline V lookup: CDR1 MNHEY, CDR2 SMNVEV (reference sequence). The CDR3 sequence is 15 residues long. V shed 6 bases and J shed 1 base, with 16 bases lying between them. Here the CDR3 reads CASSTTGRLSYEQYF. The DNA of the CDR3 is TGTGCCAGCAGCACCACAGGGAGGTTGTCCTACGAGCAGTACTTC.

This clonotype was seen more than once but under ten times. The chain is built from TRBV4-3 and TRBJ2-3, with 10 bases that match TRBD2. CDR1 is LGHNA and CDR2 is YSLEER in the germline V gene. The CDR3 covers 20 residues. Germline trimming cut 0 bases from V and 6 bases from J; bases unmatched to any gene: 18. The CDR3 DNA sequence: TGCGCCAGCAGCCAAGATCGGAGCGGGGGGGCCAAGTGGGGAATCGATACGCAGTATTTT. Translated, it gives CASSQDRSGGAKWGIDTQYF.

This clonotype showed up many times. This chain uses TRBV20-1 with TRBJ1-1, with D hard to call. The germline V gene encodes CDR1 DFQATT and CDR2 SNEGSKA (reference sequence). The CDR3 loop spans 13 amino acids. V was trimmed by 3 bases and J by 1 base, leaving 9 bases between them. Here the CDR3 reads CSARADGNTEAFF. The CDR3 DNA is TGCAGTGCTAGGGCGGACGGGAACACTGAAGCTTTCTTT.

The chain joins TRBV7-6 to TRBJ1-6; no definite D call. The CDR3 spans 15 residues. Trimming took 1 base from V and 14 from J, leaving 18 bases between them. CDR1 and CDR2 from the germline V gene are SGHVS and FNYEAQ. In nucleotides, the CDR3 is TGTGCCAGCAGCTTAGGTCCGGATAGATACCTCTCCCTCCACTTT. Encoded protein: CASSLGPDRYLSLHF.

This clonotype showed up just a few times. V is TRBV30 and J is TRBJ2-5, with 12 bases that match TRBD2. The CDR3 totals 14 residues. Germline trimming cut 7 bases from V and 1 base from J; bases unmatched to any gene: 4. Germline V gene data show CDR1 as GTSNPN and CDR2 as SVGIG (reference sequence). Written as DNA, the CDR3 is TGTGCCTCTAGCGGGGGGGGAACCCAAGAGACCCAGTACTTC. Its translation: CASSGGGTQETQYF.

This clonotype was recorded at least ten times. The chain carries TRBV12-3 or TRBV12-4 and TRBJ2-3, with D maybe TRBD2 (5 bases). The germline V and J ends were trimmed by 5 bases and 3 bases, with 9 bases remaining between them. This CDR3 is built from 13 residues. CDR3 sequence: CASSGRLTDTQYF. CDR3 DNA sequence: TGTGCCAGCAGTGGACGACTAACAGATACGCAGTATTTT.